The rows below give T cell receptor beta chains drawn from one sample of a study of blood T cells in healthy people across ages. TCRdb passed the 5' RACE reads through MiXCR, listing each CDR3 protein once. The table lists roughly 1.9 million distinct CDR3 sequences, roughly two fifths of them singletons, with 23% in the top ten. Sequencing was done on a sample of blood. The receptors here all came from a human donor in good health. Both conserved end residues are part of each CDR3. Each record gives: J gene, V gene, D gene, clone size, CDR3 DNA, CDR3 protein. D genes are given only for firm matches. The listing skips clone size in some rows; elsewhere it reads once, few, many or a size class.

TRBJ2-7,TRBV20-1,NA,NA,TGCAGTGCTAGAGAGGCAGGTCTAGAAGTCTACGAGCAGTACTTC,CSAREAGLEVYEQYF
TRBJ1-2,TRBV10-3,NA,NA,TGTGCCATCAGGAATCAGACAAGCTATGGCTACACCTTC,CAIRNQTSYGYTF
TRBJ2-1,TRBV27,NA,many,TGTGCCAGCAGTTACGGGGCCCCCTACAATGAGCAGTTCTTC,CASSYGAPYNEQFF
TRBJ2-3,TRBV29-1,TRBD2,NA,TGCAGCGTCACGGGACGGGGAGGGGGCACAGATACGCAGTATTTT,CSVTGRGGGTDTQYF
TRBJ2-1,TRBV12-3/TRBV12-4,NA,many,TGTGCCAGCAGTTTGCTCTGGGGGCAAGAGCAGTTCTTC,CASSLLWGQEQFF
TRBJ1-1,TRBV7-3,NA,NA,TGTGCCAGCAGCTTATTCCCGGGCACTGAAGCTTTCTTT,CASSLFPGTEAFF
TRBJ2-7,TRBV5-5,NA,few,TGTGCCAGCAGCTTGGCCGACAGGGAGGACGAGCAGTACTTC,CASSLADREDEQYF
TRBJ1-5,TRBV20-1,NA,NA,TGCAGTGCTAGAGATGCCGGGATTGAGCCCCAGCATTTT,CSARDAGIEPQHF
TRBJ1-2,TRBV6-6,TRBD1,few,TGTGCCAGCAGTTACTTAGGGGGCTCTGGCTACACCTTC,CASSYLGGSGYTF
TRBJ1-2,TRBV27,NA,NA,TGTGCCAGCAGTTTCAAGGGGCACTATGGCTACACCTTC,CASSFKGHYGYTF